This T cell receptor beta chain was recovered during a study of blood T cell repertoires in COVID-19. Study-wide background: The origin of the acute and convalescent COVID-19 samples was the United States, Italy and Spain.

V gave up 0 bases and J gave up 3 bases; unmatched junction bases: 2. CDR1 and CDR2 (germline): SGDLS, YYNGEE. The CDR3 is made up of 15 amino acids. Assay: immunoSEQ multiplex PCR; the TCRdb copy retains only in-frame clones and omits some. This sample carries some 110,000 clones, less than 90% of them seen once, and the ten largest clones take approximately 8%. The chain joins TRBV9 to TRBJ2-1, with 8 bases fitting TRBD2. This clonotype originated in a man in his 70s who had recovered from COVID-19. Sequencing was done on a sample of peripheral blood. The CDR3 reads CASSVGTSGYNEQFF. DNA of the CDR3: TGTGCCAGCAGCGTAGGTACTAGCGGCTACAATGAGCAGTTCTTC.